This T cell receptor (beta chain) was retrieved from a study of CD8 T cells in Susac syndrome. An input of roughly 0.5 to 1 ug of RNA was subjected to reverse transcription using random hexamers. Multiplex immunoSEQ PCR targeted 54 Vbeta and 13 Jbeta TCR beta segments. One entry per CDR3 protein results from TCRdb running MiXCR on the immunoSEQ multiplex PCR reads. The table shows about 150,000 distinct CDR3 sequences, with 94% occurring only once. The CDR3 totals 13 residues. Trimming pared 3 bases from V and 2 bases from J, leaving 11 bases between. Germline-derived CDR1 and CDR2 are DFQATT and SNEGSKA (reference sequence). Each multiple sclerosis control was a treatment-naive patient with relapsing-remitting disease that was either stable or active.

The rearrangement uses TRBV20-1 and TRBJ2-7; perhaps TRBD2 as D (7 bases). This clonotype was sampled from a human donor with multiple sclerosis. The sample consisted of CD8+ T cells from PBMCs. The CDR3 reads CSARAGAAYEQYF. The DNA for the CDR3 is TGCAGTGCTAGGGCGGGGGCCGCCTACGAGCAGTACTTC.